This T cell receptor beta chain was sequenced for a study of cytomegalovirus exposure and HLA in healthy donors. Nominally healthy donors provided the samples, though records likely missed some immune exposures. On this clone: The junction and the germline gene differ at one end; a read error may be behind it.

The CDR3 length is 15 residues. Germline V gene sequence: CDR1 MNHEY, CDR2 SVGAGI. It was with 60 Vbeta and 13 Jbeta primers that the PCR ran. Clones were read by immunoSEQ multiplex PCR, and TCRdb kept only the in-frame ones, dropping some. Of 150,000 or so clones listed, 80% are singletons. The clonotype was recovered from a woman aged 50 to 65 in good health and CMV-seropositive. The chain joins TRBV6-5 to TRBJ1-2; D not resolved. Sequencing used PBMCs. CDR3 DNA sequence: TGTGCCAGCAGTCCACGATCCGCGGCCGTCTATGGCTACATCTTC. It yields the protein CASSPRSAAVYGYIF.